The 9 T cell receptor beta chains below all came from one sample that was sequenced in a study of T cell responses to AZD1222 COVID-19 vaccine (dated by TCRdb to 2020 to 2022). Library preparation was by the immunoSEQ multiplex PCR assay. TCRdb retrieved this table from immuneACCESS and kept in-frame rearrangements only. Not all clones are present; in checked studies, unresolved V genes account for under half, and no reason is known for the remainder. The sample yields over 95,000 clones; about nine tenths were counted once. The ten largest clones represent 4.5% of the sample. The label giving this sample's time point can be read as: baseline before first vaccination. This material consisted of peripheral blood, taken on day 0 of AZD1222 vaccination. Receptors originate from an adult in good health.

The chain combines TRBV9 with TRBJ2-3; unclear D gene. Germline CDR1 reads SGDLS; CDR2 reads YYNGEE. This CDR3 is 16 amino acids long. Trimming shortened V by 4 bases and J by 0 bases, and 15 bases separated the two germline ends. The CDR3 DNA reads as TGTGCCAGCAGCCCGGGTGCAAGTAGGAGCACAGATACGCAGTATTTT. It codes for CASSPGASRSTDTQYF.

The CDR3 protein is CASSLPARGQETQYF. CDR3 DNA: TGTGCCAGCAGTTTACCCGCCAGGGGGCAAGAGACCCAGTACTTC. The chain links TRBV28 to TRBJ2-5; the match to TRBD1 covers 7 bases. The CDR3 is made up of 15 amino acids. Germline CDR1 MDHEN, CDR2 SYDVKM. With V trimmed by 2 bases and J by 2 bases, 5 bases remained unmatched.

The V call is TRBV9, the J call TRBJ2-7; 11 bases map to TRBD1. The CDR3 sequence is 17 residues long. The J segment lost 2 bases and the V segment lost 7 bases, leaving 14 bases of the junction unmatched. The germline V gene has CDR1 SGDLS and CDR2 YYNGEE. CDR3 in DNA: TGTGCCAGCTCACGGAGTAGTAGGACAGGGGGCACCTACGAGCAGTACTTC. This gives the protein CASSRSSRTGGTYEQYF. Drawing the rest from reference TRBV9 and TRBJ2-7, the complete variable domain is DSGVTQTPKHLITATGQRVTLRCSPRSGDLSVYWYQQSLDQGLQFLIQYYNGEERAKGNILERFSAQQFPDLHSELNLSSLELGDSALYFCASSRSSRTGGTYEQYFGPGTRLTVT.

The gene calls are TRBV10-3 and TRBJ1-5, with 12 bases matching TRBD1. V lost 2 bases and J lost 6; bases outside the gene matches: 5. Germline CDR1 and CDR2: ENHRY and SYGVKD. This CDR3 has 16 amino acids. CDR3 in amino acids: CAISEGDRGHGQPQHF. In nucleotides, the CDR3 is TGTGCCATCAGTGAGGGGGACAGGGGGCATGGTCAGCCCCAGCATTTT.

This chain links TRBV5-1 with TRBJ2-2; possible D gene TRBD2, 7 bases. The germline V gene has CDR1 SGHRS and CDR2 YFSETQ. Trimming removed 5 bases at V and 3 bases at J, with 14 bases between. The CDR3 runs 15 residues. CDR3 sequence (DNA): TGCGCCAGCAGTATGGGGGGGCGTGACACCGGGGAGCTGTTTTTT. Translation gives CASSMGGRDTGELFF.

The CDR3 region is CASSPYSGSSYEQYF. CDR3 DNA sequence: TGTGCCAGCAGCCCCTATAGCGGGAGCTCCTACGAGCAGTACTTC. The chain uses TRBV6-5 and TRBJ2-7; 9 positions match TRBD2. Germline V gene lookup returns CDR1 MNHEY and CDR2 SVGAGI. The V gene end was trimmed by 6 bases and the J gene end by 0 bases; junction bases not matched to a gene: 6. This CDR3 spans 15 amino acids.

The chain employs TRBV7-2 and TRBJ1-2; no firm D call. The CDR3 sequence is 13 residues long. Germline-derived CDR1 and CDR2 are SGHTA and FQGNSA. Trimming removed 7 bases at V and 2 bases at J, with 11 bases between. CDR3 region: CASTAGRNYGYTF. The CDR3 nucleotides are TGTGCCAGCACAGCTGGCAGGAACTATGGCTACACCTTC.

This sequence joins TRBV6-5 and TRBJ1-3; D remains unclear. V was cut by 6 bases and J by 1 base, with 4 bases left in between. The germline CDR1 and CDR2 sequences are MNHEY and SVGAGI. The CDR3 spans 12 residues. Written as DNA, the CDR3 is TGTGCCAGCAGCCTATCTGGAAACACCATATATTTT. Translated: CASSLSGNTIYF.

This chain connects TRBV7-6 to TRBJ1-4; unclear D gene. The CDR3 consists of 15 residues. Trimming shortened V by 5 bases and J by 6 bases, and 16 bases separated the two germline ends. CDR1 and CDR2 from the germline V gene are SGHVS and FNYEAQ. Here the CDR3 DNA reads TGTGCCAGCAGCATACCCGACCGGGTAGATGAAAAACTGTTTTTT. Its protein is CASSIPDRVDEKLFF. Based on the CDR3 plus reference TRBV7-6 and TRBJ1-4, the full variable domain is GAGVSQSPRYKVTKRGQDVALRCDPISGHVSLYWYRQALGQGPEFLTYFNYEAQQDKSGLPNDRFSAERPEGSISTLTIQRTEQRDSAMYRCASSIPDRVDEKLFFGSGTQLSVL.